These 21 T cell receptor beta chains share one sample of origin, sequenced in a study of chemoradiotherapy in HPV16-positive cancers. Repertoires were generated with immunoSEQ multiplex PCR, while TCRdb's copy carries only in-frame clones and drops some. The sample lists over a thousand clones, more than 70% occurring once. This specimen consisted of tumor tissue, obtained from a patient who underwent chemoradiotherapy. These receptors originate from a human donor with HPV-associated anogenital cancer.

CDR3 sequence: CASSLEGGRTEAFF. The CDR3 nucleotides read TGCGCCAGCAGCTTGGAGGGGGGGCGCACTGAAGCTTTCTTT. The chain combines TRBV5-1 with TRBJ1-1, with a tentative D call TRBD1 (6 bases). CDR1 and CDR2 from the germline V gene are SGHRS and YFSETQ. V lost 0 bases and J lost 4, with 10 bases in between. This CDR3 region has 14 residues.

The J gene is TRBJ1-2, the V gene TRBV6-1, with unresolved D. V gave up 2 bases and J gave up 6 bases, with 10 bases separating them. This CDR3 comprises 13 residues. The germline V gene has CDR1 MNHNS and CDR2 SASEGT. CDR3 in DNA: TGTGCCAGCAGTGAAATCAGAAAGGATGGCTACACCTTC. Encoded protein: CASSEIRKDGYTF.

CDR3 nucleotides: TGCGCCAGCAGCTTGGCCGAGACGCGGAGAGCTTTCTTT. Encoded protein: CASSLAETRRAFF. The chain employs TRBV5-1 and TRBJ1-1; D is unresolved. There are 13 residues in the CDR3. Germline values: CDR1 SGHRS, CDR2 YFSETQ. The V end was cut by 0 bases, the J end by 10 bases, with 13 bases between.

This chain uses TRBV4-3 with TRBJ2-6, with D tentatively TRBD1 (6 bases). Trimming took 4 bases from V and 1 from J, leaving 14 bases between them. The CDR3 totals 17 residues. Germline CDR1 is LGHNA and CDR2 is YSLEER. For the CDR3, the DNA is TGCGCCAGCAGCCGCGAAGGGGGAACATCTGGGGCCAACGTCCTGACTTTC. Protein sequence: CASSREGGTSGANVLTF.

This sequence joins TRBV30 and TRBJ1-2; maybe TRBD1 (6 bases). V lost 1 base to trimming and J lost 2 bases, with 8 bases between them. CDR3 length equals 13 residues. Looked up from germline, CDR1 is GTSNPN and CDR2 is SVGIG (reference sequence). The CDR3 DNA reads TGTGCCTGGAGTGGACAGGAGAACTATGGCTACACCTTC. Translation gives CAWSGQENYGYTF.

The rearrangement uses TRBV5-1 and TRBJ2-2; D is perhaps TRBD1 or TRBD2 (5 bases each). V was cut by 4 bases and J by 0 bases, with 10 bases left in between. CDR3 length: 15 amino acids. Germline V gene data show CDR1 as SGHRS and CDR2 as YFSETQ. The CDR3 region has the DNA TGCGCCAGCAGCCTGGGACCGACGAACACCGGGGAGCTGTTTTTT. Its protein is CASSLGPTNTGELFF.

The CDR3 bases are TGCGCCAGCAGCCACGCATTCCGGGACAGCAGAAAAGGATCCTACGAGCAGTACTTC. Translation: CASSHAFRDSRKGSYEQYF. The V gene is TRBV4-1, the J gene TRBJ2-7, with 7 bases aligning to TRBD1. The germline V gene has CDR1 MGHRA and CDR2 YSYEKL. The V gene end was trimmed by 3 bases and the J gene end by 1 base; junction bases not matched to a gene: 18. The CDR3 runs to 19 residues.

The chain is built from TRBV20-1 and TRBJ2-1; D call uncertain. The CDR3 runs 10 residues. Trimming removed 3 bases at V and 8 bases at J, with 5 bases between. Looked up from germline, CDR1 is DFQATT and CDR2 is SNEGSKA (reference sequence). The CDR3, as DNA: TGCAGTGCTAGTGGGGATGAGCAGTTCTTC. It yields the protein CSASGDEQFF.

The CDR3 here is CASSLDRGAGNTIYF. CDR3 sequence (DNA): TGTGCCAGCAGCTTAGATAGGGGCGCAGGAAACACCATATATTTT. This rearrangement joins TRBV7-9 to TRBJ1-3; a possible D gene is TRBD1 (5 bases). V lost 1 base to trimming and J lost 4 bases, with 11 bases between them. In germline, CDR1 is SEHNR, CDR2 FQNEAQ (reference sequence). The CDR3 spans 15 residues.

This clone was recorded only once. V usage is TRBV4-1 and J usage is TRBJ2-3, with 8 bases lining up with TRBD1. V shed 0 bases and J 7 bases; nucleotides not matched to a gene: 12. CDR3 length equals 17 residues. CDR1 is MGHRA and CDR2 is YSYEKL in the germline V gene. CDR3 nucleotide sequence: TGCGCCAGCAGCCAAGATGAAAGGGACAGGCCACTACATACGCAGTATTTT. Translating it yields CASSQDERDRPLHTQYF.

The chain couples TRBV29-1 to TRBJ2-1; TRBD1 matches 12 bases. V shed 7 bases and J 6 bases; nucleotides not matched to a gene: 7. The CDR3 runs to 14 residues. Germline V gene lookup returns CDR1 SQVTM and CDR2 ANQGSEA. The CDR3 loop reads CSAEGQGAGNEQFF. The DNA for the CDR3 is TGCAGCGCCGAGGGACAGGGGGCTGGCAATGAGCAGTTCTTC.

CDR3 nucleotides: TGTGCCAGTAGGGAACAGGGGAGGAACACCGGGGAGCTGTTTTTT. Protein sequence: CASREQGRNTGELFF. The chain joins TRBV19 to TRBJ2-2, with 7 bases fitting TRBD1. Germline CDR1 is LNHDA and CDR2 is SQIVND (reference sequence). Unmatched junction bases numbered 5, after V lost 6 bases and J lost 1 base. The CDR3 extends over 15 amino acids.

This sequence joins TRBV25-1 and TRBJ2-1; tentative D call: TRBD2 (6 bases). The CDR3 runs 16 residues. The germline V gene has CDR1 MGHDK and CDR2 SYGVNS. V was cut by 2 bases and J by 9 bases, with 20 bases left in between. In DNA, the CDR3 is TGTGCCAGCAGTGAAGTGGGGGTGGGGGGAGTCTCTGAGCAGTTCTTC. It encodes CASSEVGVGGVSEQFF. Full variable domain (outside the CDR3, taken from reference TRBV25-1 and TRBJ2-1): EADIYQTPRYLVIGTGKKITLECSQTMGHDKMYWYQQDPGMELHLIHYSYGVNSTEKGDLSSESTVSRIRTEHFPLTLESARPSHTSQYLCASSEVGVGGVSEQFFGPGTRLTVL.

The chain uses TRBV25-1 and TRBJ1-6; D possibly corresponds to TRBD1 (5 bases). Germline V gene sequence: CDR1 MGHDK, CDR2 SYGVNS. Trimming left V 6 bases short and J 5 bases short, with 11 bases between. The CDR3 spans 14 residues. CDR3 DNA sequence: TGTGCCAGCAGGGCAGGGTATAATAATTCACCCCTCCACTTT. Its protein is CASRAGYNNSPLHF.

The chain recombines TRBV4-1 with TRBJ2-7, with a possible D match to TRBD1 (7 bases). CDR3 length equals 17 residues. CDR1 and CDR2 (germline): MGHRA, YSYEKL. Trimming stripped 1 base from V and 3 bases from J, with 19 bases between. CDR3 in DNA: TGCGCCAGCAGCCAAGCACTCCAGGGGGGTGGGGACTACGAGCAGTACTTC. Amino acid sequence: CASSQALQGGGDYEQYF.

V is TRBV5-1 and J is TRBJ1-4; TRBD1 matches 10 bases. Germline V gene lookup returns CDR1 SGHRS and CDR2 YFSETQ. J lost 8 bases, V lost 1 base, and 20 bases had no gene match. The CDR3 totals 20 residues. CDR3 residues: CASSLWWRQGAQAGDEKLFF. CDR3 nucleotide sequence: TGCGCCAGCAGCTTGTGGTGGAGACAGGGGGCGCAAGCAGGCGACGAAAAACTGTTTTTT.

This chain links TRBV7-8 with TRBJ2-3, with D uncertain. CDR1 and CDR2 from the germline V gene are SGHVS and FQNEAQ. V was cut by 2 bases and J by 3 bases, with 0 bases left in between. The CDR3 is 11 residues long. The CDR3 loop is CASSLTDTQYF. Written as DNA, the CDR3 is TGTGCCAGCAGCTTAACAGATACGCAGTATTTT.

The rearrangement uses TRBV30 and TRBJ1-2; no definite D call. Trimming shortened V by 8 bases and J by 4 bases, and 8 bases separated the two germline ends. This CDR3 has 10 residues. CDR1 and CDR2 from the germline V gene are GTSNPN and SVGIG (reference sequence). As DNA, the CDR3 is TGTGCCATATTCGCCTATGGCTACACCTTC. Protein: CAIFAYGYTF.

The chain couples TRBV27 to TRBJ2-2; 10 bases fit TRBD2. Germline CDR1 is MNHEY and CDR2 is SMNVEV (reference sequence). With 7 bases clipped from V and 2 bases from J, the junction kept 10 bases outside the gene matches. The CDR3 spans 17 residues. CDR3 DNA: TGTGCCAGCACCCCTTTAGCGGGGGGTGGAAACACCGGGGAGCTGTTTTTT. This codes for CASTPLAGGGNTGELFF.

CDR3 in amino acids: CASSWQGGEKLFF. CDR3 sequence (DNA): TGTGCCAGCAGCTGGCAGGGCGGGGAAAAACTGTTTTTT. The chain joins TRBV5-6 to TRBJ1-4, with D possibly TRBD1 on 5 matching bases. Deletions cut 3 bases from V and 8 bases from J, with 11 bases between. From germline, CDR1 is SGHDT and CDR2 YYEEEE. This CDR3 has 13 amino acids.

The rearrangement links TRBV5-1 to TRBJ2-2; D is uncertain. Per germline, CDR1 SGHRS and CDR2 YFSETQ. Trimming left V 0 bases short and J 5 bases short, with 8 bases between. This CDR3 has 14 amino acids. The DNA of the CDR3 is TGCGCCAGCAGCTTGGCTCCCGCTACCGGGGAGCTGTTTTTT. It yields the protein CASSLAPATGELFF.